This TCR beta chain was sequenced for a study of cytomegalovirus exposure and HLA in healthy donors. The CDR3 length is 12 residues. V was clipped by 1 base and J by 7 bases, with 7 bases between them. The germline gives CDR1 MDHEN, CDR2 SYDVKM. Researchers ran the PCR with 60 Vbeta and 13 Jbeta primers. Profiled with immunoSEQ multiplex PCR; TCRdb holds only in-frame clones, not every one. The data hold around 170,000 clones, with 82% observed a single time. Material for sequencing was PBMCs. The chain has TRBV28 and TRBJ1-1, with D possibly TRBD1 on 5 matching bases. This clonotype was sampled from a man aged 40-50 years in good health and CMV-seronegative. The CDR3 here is CASSLLGVEAFF. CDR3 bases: TGTGCCAGCAGTTTATTAGGGGTTGAAGCTTTCTTT.